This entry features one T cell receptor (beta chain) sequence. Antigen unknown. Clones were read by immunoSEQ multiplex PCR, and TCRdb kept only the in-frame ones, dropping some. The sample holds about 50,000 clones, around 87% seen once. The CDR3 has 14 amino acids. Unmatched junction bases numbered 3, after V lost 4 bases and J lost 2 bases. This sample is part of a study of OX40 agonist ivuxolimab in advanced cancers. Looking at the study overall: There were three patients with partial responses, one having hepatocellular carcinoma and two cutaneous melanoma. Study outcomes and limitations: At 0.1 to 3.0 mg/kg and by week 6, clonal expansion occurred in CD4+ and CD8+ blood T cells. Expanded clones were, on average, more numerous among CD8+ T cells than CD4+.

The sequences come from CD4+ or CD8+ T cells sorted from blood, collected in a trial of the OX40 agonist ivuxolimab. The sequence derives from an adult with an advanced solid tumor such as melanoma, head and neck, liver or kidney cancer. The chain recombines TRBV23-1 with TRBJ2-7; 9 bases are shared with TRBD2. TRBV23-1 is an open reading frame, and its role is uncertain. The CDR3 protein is CASSRLAGTYEQYF. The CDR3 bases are TGCGCCAGCAGTCGTCTAGCGGGGACCTACGAGCAGTACTTC.